This T cell receptor beta chain derives from a study of shared clonotypes between healthy human individuals. A note on this clone: What it binds is not known.

The CDR3 runs 12 residues. Trimming took off 6 bases at V and 11 bases at J, with 14 bases between the two ends. Germline-derived CDR1 and CDR2 are MDHEN and SYDVKM. A CD45RA+ naive subset and a CD45RA-negative memory subset were split from CD4+ cells. Profiling relied on immunoSEQ multiplex PCR, and the TCRdb table lists in-frame clones only, not all of them. Seen here are over a million clones, roughly 96% observed once, and the top ten hold 0.95% to 1.5%. Study results and limitations: Non-shared clonotypes displayed generation probabilities falling below those of clonotypes present in all four donors. The genetic and exposure-history diversity represented was limited by few donors.

The gene calls are TRBV28 and TRBJ2-1, with no clear D. The clonotype originates from a man younger than 45 in good health. Source material: naive CD4+ T cells sorted from blood. As for subset: CD45RA+ positively selected. CDR3 coding DNA: TGTGCCAGCAGCCTGCGCCCCGGTCAGCAGTTCTTC. Translating gives CASSLRPGQQFF.